This record looks at one T cell receptor (beta chain) sequence and its context. The sample is drawn from a study of blood T cell repertoires in COVID-19. Across the whole study: Acute and convalescent COVID-19 samples came from the United States, Italy and Spain.

Living in under 30 US areas, the participants were between roughly 18 and 89 years of age. Original processing notes: By means of reference gene primer amplification, nucleated cell counts were estimated. The table came from immunoSEQ multiplex PCR; TCRdb's copy has only in-frame clones and leaves some out. Clone size and the V and J calls come from that table; the DNA yielded D and trimming. This repertoire shows over 200,000 clones, roughly 88% found once; its top ten account for about 3.5%. The ends lost 5 bases at V and 2 bases at J; junction bases unmatched: 3. CDR1 is MDHEN and CDR2 is SYDVKM in the germline V gene. The CDR3 is 16 amino acids.

The source of this sequence is a woman younger than 45 who had been exposed to COVID-19. Sequencing was carried out using PBMCs or T cells enriched from blood (not recorded which). The chain is built from TRBV28 and TRBJ2-1; TRBD2 agrees at 13 bases. The CDR3 DNA reads as TGTGCCAGCAGTGGGACTAGCGGGACTACCTACAATGAGCAGTTCTTC. It encodes CASSGTSGTTYNEQFF.